Listed below are T cell receptor beta chains from one sample, sequenced in a study of blood T cells in healthy people across ages. TCRdb fed the 5' RACE reads into MiXCR, producing one record per CDR3 protein. Among 800,000 to 900,000 distinct CDR3 sequences listed, around two thirds were seen once. The sequencing input was blood. Every receptor here comes from a man aged 25-45 years in good health. Both conserved end residues are part of each CDR3. D genes are given only for firm matches. Some rows have no size entry. The others give once, few or many, or a class for an expanded clone.

>TRBV20-1|NA|NA|TRBJ2-3
CSARSGTSTDTQYF
TGCAGTGCTCGTTCCGGGACTAGCACAGATACGCAGTATTTT
>TRBV7-2|few|NA|TRBJ1-2
CASSPSGVSYGYTF
TGTGCCAGCAGCCCATCGGGGGTCTCCTATGGCTACACCTTC
>TRBV27|NA|TRBD1|TRBJ2-3
CASSDLQGIAPDTQYF
TGTGCCAGCAGCGACCTACAGGGGATAGCCCCAGATACGCAGTATTTT
>TRBV7-8|NA|NA|TRBJ2-1
CASRARISDYNEQFF
TGTGCCAGCAGGGCGAGGATTAGCGACTACAATGAGCAGTTCTTC
>TRBV19|NA|NA|TRBJ2-2
CATRRRDTGELFF
TGTGCCACAAGAAGGAGAGACACCGGGGAGCTGTTTTTT
>TRBV6-2/TRBV6-3|NA|NA|TRBJ1-6
CASSMIVNSPLHF
TGTGCCAGCAGTATGATAGTGAATTCACCCCTCCACTTT
>TRBV4-2|NA|NA|TRBJ2-7
CASSQRRVSSYEQYF
TGTGCCAGCAGCCAGAGGCGGGTCTCTTCCTACGAGCAGTACTTC
>TRBV9|NA|NA|TRBJ2-1
CASTRGGLYNEQFF
TGTGCCAGCACCCGAGGGGGGCTGTACAATGAGCAGTTCTTC
>TRBV6-2/TRBV6-3|NA|NA|TRBJ1-1
CASRPGHFLGLNTEAFF
TGTGCCAGTCGGCCGGGACACTTTTTGGGTTTGAACACTGAAGCTTTCTTT
>TRBV20-1|NA|TRBD2|TRBJ2-3
CSARDRGGASTQYF
TGCAGTGCTAGAGATCGCGGGGGGGCTTCCACGCAGTATTTT
>TRBV10-3|many|TRBD1|TRBJ2-5
CAISDADRAPQYF
TGTGCCATCAGTGACGCGGACAGGGCACCCCAGTACTTC
>TRBV4-1|NA|NA|TRBJ1-4
CASSQMTVTNEKLFF
TGCGCCAGCAGCCAAATGACAGTTACTAATGAAAAACTGTTTTTT
>TRBV7-8|NA|NA|TRBJ2-5
CASSLGGGVIWETQYF
TGTGCCAGCAGCTTAGGGGGCGGGGTAATCTGGGAGACCCAGTACTTC
>TRBV20-1|NA|TRBD2|TRBJ2-7
CSVKAGGVREQYF
TGCAGTGTCAAGGCGGGGGGCGTAAGGGAGCAGTACTTC
>TRBV9|NA|TRBD2|TRBJ2-1
CASSGAHSSGNEQFF
TGTGCCAGCAGCGGGGCCCACTCTAGCGGCAATGAGCAGTTCTTC
>TRBV30|NA|NA|TRBJ1-2
CAWSVGQAIGYTF
TGTGCCTGGAGTGTTGGTCAGGCAATCGGCTACACCTTC
>TRBV10-3|few|NA|TRBJ1-1
CAIALDRNTEAFF
TGTGCCATAGCATTAGACAGGAACACTGAAGCTTTCTTT